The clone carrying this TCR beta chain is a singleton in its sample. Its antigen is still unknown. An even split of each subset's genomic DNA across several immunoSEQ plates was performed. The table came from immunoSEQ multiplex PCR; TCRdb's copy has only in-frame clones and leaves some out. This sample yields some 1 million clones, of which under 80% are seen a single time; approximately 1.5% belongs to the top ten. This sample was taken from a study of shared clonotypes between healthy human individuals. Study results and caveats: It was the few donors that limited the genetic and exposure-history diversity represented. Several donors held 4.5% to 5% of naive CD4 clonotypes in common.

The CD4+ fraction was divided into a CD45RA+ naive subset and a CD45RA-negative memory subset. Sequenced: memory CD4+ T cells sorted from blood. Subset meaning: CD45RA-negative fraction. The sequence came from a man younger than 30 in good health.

This CDR3 reads CASSLDRGGPNTGELFF. In nucleotides, the CDR3 is TGCGCCAGCAGCTTGGACAGGGGGGGCCCGAACACCGGGGAGCTGTTTTTT. The chain links TRBV5-1 to TRBJ2-2, with D perhaps TRBD1 (8 bases). The CDR3 spans 17 residues. Germline V gene sequence: CDR1 SGHRS, CDR2 YFSETQ. The ends were cut back, 0 bases at V and 0 bases at J, with 12 bases in the middle.